The clone carrying this TCR beta chain has just a few counts. Its antigen is currently unknown. The data belong to a study of cytotoxic CD8 clonotypes in ibrutinib-treated CLL. The J segment lost 4 bases and the V segment lost 5 bases, leaving 6 bases of the junction unmatched. Germline CDR1 SGHTA, CDR2 FQGNSA. The CDR3 has 14 amino acids. Method: immunoSEQ multiplex PCR; TCRdb's copy keeps in-frame clones and lacks some. The table has about 130,000 clones, about 80% seen once. Findings of the study overall: Treatment left the uncommon public clonotypes either contracted or stable in frequency.

This specimen was PBMCs, taken after 12 months of ibrutinib treatment. This clonotype was obtained from a human donor with chronic lymphocytic leukemia. The V and J genes are TRBV7-2 and TRBJ2-7, with 9 nucleotides matching TRBD2. CDR3 nucleotides: TGTGCCAGCAGCCCGGGCGGGAGGGGATACGAGCAGTACTTC. Protein sequence: CASSPGGRGYEQYF.